The clone carrying this T cell receptor (beta chain) showed up just a few times. The target antigen is unknown. This entry comes from a study of response to subunit inactivated influenza vaccine. Broader study findings: The study's authors posited that every seasonal influenza vaccination enlists few new T cells.

The V gene's germline CDR1 is DFQATT and CDR2 SNEGSKA (reference sequence). Losses at the gene ends were 3 bases for V and 6 bases for J; bases not matched to a gene: 15. The CDR3 consists of 18 residues. MiXCR, run by TCRdb on the RT-PCR reads, gives a single entry per CDR3 protein. This table holds 550,000 to 800,000 distinct CDR3 sequences, about a sixth found once. The sequencing here drew on PBMCs from blood, taken about 11 days after vaccination. The rearrangement uses TRBV20-1 and TRBJ2-4, with 12 bases aligning to TRBD2. This clonotype was obtained from a man aged 50-59 years who received an inactivated influenza vaccine. CDR3 in DNA: TGCAGTGCTAGTGGGCCTAGCGGGAGGGCCGATAGAAGAAACATTCAGTACTTC. Protein sequence: CSASGPSGRADRRNIQYF.